This T cell receptor (beta chain) was identified in a study of yellow fever vaccine responses in identical twins. Notes on the study in general: Twins' vaccine T cell responses reportedly seemed partly convergent and partly personalized.

This clonotype was picked up a small number of times. Its antigen is as yet unknown. MiXCR, run by TCRdb on the RT-PCR reads, gives a single entry per CDR3 protein. The sample yields roughly 15,000 distinct CDR3 sequences, roughly 80% seen once. The sequence came from a woman younger than 30 who received the yellow fever vaccine. The input for sequencing was T cells from blood (PBMCs), unsorted or a sorted subset (not recorded which), taken before or after yellow fever vaccination (not recorded which).

The CDR3 loop reads CASRGTGVGNEQFF. The CDR3 DNA follows: TGCGCCAGCCGCGGGACGGGAGTAGGGAATGAGCAGTTCTTC. The V and J genes are TRBV10-2 and TRBJ2-1, with a tentative D call TRBD2 (6 bases). Germline V CDR1 and CDR2: WSHSY, SAAADI. This CDR3 has 14 amino acids. V was trimmed by 8 bases and J by 7 bases, leaving 18 bases between them.